The 8 T cell receptor beta chains in this list originate from one sample, sequenced in a study of brain T cells in children with intractable seizures. Assay: immunoSEQ multiplex PCR; the TCRdb copy retains only in-frame clones and omits some. The sample carries around 44,000 clones, more than 80% recorded once. The sample consisted of peripheral blood, taken at surgery. All receptors come from a girl between 2 and 10 years old with tuberous sclerosis and intractable seizures.

The chain recombines TRBV10-1 with TRBJ1-2; TRBD1 matches at 8 bases. Germline CDR1 reads WNHNN; CDR2 reads SYGVQD (reference sequence). V lost 6 bases to trimming and J lost 5 bases; unmatched junction nucleotides: 5. CDR3 size: 13 residues. The CDR3 DNA follows: TGCGCCAGCAGCCAACACAGGGGGTATGGCTACACCTTC. It specifies CASSQHRGYGYTF.

The chain has TRBV3-1 (or the pseudogene TRBV3-2) and TRBJ2-2, with D uncertain. This CDR3 has 11 residues. The V gene's germline CDR1 is LGHDT and CDR2 YNNKEL (reference sequence). The germline V and J ends were trimmed by 1 base and 8 bases, with 2 bases remaining between them. The CDR3 bases are TGTGCCAGCAGCCAAGTAGGGGAGCTGTTTTTT. This sequence encodes CASSQVGELFF.

In DNA, the CDR3 is TGTGCCAGCTCAAGGACGTCCACCTACGAGCAGTACGTC. This translates into CASSRTSTYEQYV. The chain is built from TRBV18 and TRBJ2-7; D ambiguous. Trimming left V 5 bases short and J 2 bases short, with 10 bases between. CDR3 size: 13 residues. Looked up from germline, CDR1 is KGHSH and CDR2 is LQKENI.

This clone was seen just once. This chain connects TRBV28 to TRBJ1-1; 8 bases agree with TRBD1. V shed 4 bases, J shed 3 bases, and the junction held 4 bases outside the gene matches. Germline V gives CDR1 MDHEN, CDR2 SYDVKM. The CDR3 extends over 14 amino acids. The CDR3 bases are TGTGCCAGCAGTTCCCTGGACAGGGACACTGAAGCTTTCTTT. Translation: CASSSLDRDTEAFF.

The J gene is TRBJ1-1, the V gene TRBV4-1, with D unresolved. Germline V gives CDR1 MGHRA, CDR2 YSYEKL. The CDR3 length is 13 residues. V was clipped by 1 base and J by 5 bases, with 8 bases between them. This CDR3 is CASSQGPGTEAFF. CDR3 nucleotides: TGCGCCAGCAGCCAAGGTCCAGGTACTGAAGCTTTCTTT.

The chain carries TRBV30 and TRBJ2-1, with D tentatively TRBD1 or TRBD2 (5 bases each). Germline CDR1 reads GTSNPN; CDR2 reads SVGIG (reference sequence). With 2 bases removed from V and 13 bases from J, the gap between germline ends came to 15 bases. The CDR3 totals 12 residues. DNA for the CDR3: TGTGCCTGGAGTCGGGACGGGACCCCCCAGTTCTTC. Protein: CAWSRDGTPQFF.

This chain uses TRBV7-9 with TRBJ1-4; 9 bases agree with TRBD1. This CDR3 region has 17 residues. The germline V gene encodes CDR1 SEHNR and CDR2 FQNEAQ (reference sequence). Trimming cost V 5 bases and J 4 bases; bases outside gene matches: 11. CDR3 nucleotides: TGTGCCAGCAGCGAATGGACCGGGACAGGGCGTAATGAAAAACTGTTTTTT. Translation: CASSEWTGTGRNEKLFF.

V gene TRBV4-1 combines with J gene TRBJ1-5; D remains ambiguous. This CDR3 contains 14 residues. Germline V gives CDR1 MGHRA, CDR2 YSYEKL. Trimming took off 7 bases at V and 2 bases at J, with 12 bases between the two ends. The CDR3, as DNA: TGCGCCAGCACGGTAGATAGTGGCAATCAGCCCCAGCATTTT. Translation: CASTVDSGNQPQHF.